This entry is about one TCR beta chain. Its antigen is currently unknown. The same CDR3 also results from other DNA sequences found in this sample. These data originate in a study of shared clonotypes between healthy human individuals. Whole-study context: CD4 naive and memory got three plates each, CD8 naive two, CD8 memory one. Study-level results: Sequencing depth was expected to influence donor clonotype sharing.

The naive CD8 population came from CD45RO-negative cells selected for CCR7, without terminally differentiated effector memory CD45RA+ cells. Profiled with immunoSEQ multiplex PCR; TCRdb holds only in-frame clones, not every one. The sample lists 2 million to 2.5 million clones, about 93% occurring once. With 2 bases removed from V and 2 bases from J, the gap between germline ends came to 1 base. The CDR3 runs 12 residues. In germline, CDR1 is SGHAT, CDR2 FQNNGV. The TCR originated in a man between 18 and 29 years old in good health. Some clones in this sample may be carry-over from other donors' samples. The sequenced material came from naive CD8+ T cells from PBMCs. The V gene is TRBV11-2, the J gene TRBJ2-1; no definite D call. Written as DNA, the CDR3 is TGTGCCAGCAGCTTAACCTACAATGAGCAGTTCTTC. Its protein product is CASSLTYNEQFF.